This paragraph reports one TCR beta chain. The antigen is unknown. For each subset, genomic DNA was distributed in equal portions over several immunoSEQ plates. The protocol was immunoSEQ multiplex PCR, while the TCRdb copy is restricted to in-frame clones and leaves out a portion. The sample has fewer than 1 million clones, about 97% seen once. This entry comes from a study of shared clonotypes between healthy human individuals. Study in general: Per donor, CD8 memory used one plate, CD8 naive used two, CD4 memory used three and CD4 naive used three.

The naive CD8 population came from CD45RO-negative cells selected for CCR7, without terminally differentiated effector memory CD45RA+ cells. Each donor was a Caucasian adult residing in Nashville, Tennessee. V was clipped by 1 base and J by 6 bases, with 16 bases between them. Per germline, CDR1 SGHAT and CDR2 FQNNGV. This CDR3 has 16 amino acids. Study conclusions and caveats: Sampling covered nothing but blood. Tissue TCR repertoires likely differ from those found in blood.

The TCR sequence derives from a man younger than 40 in good health. Sequencing input: naive CD8+ T cells sorted from blood. J is TRBJ2-1 and V is TRBV11-2, with D possibly called TRBD1 or TRBD2 (5 bases each). The CDR3 bases are TGTGCCAGCAGCTTAGGACGGGGCTTGGGGTTCAATGAGCAGTTCTTC. Its protein is CASSLGRGLGFNEQFF.